A single sample gave rise to the 19 T cell receptor beta chains below, sequenced in a study of blood T cells in healthy people across ages. A second PCR, run for roughly 7 to 12 cycles, used a sample-barcoded 5' primer plus a J-beta primer mix. In TCRdb, the 5' RACE reads were re-called with MiXCR into one record per CDR3 protein. The table records some 800,000 distinct CDR3 sequences, 25% of them present only once. The same sample was also studied in work on T cells of mothers and their children.

Sequenced input: blood. These receptors were obtained from a boy aged 5-17 years in good health.

In its sample, this clonotype was seen many times. The J gene is TRBJ2-1, the V gene TRBV5-1; D is tentatively TRBD1 or TRBD2 (5 bases each). Deletions cut 0 bases from V and 2 bases from J, with 9 bases between. CDR3 length equals 15 residues. The germline gives CDR1 SGHRS, CDR2 YFSETQ. The CDR3 sequence: CASSLGEGPYNEQFF. The CDR3 nucleotides are TGCGCCAGCAGCTTGGGCGAGGGACCCTACAATGAGCAGTTCTTC.

This clonotype has just a few counts. This chain connects TRBV20-1 to TRBJ2-3; the D gene is possibly TRBD2 (6 bases). V shed 1 base and J shed 1 base, with 6 bases lying between them. Germline V gene data show CDR1 as DFQATT and CDR2 as SNEGSKA (reference sequence). The CDR3 length is 13 residues. The CDR3 here is CSARAGGTDTQYF. CDR3 DNA sequence: TGCAGTGCTAGAGCGGGGGGCACAGATACGCAGTATTTT.

This clonotype has just a few counts. This chain uses TRBV7-2 with TRBJ2-7; 8 bases line up with TRBD2. The CDR3 is made up of 15 amino acids. The V segment lost 2 bases and the J segment 0 bases; nucleotides outside the gene matches: 3. Germline-derived CDR1 and CDR2 are SGHTA and FQGNSA. This CDR3 is CASSLNAGGSYEQYF. The CDR3, as DNA: TGTGCCAGCAGCTTAAATGCGGGGGGCTCCTACGAGCAGTACTTC.

The table lists this clonotype with a few counts. V usage is TRBV20-1 and J usage is TRBJ2-7; D is unclear. The CDR3 sequence is 13 residues long. The germline CDR1 and CDR2 sequences are DFQATT and SNEGSKA (reference sequence). The V end was cut by 0 bases, the J end by 2 bases, with 8 bases between. DNA for the CDR3: TGCAGTGCTAGAGAGGGCTACGCCTACGAGCAGTACTTC. It codes for CSAREGYAYEQYF.

Points on this clonotype: Germline is not matched at one junction end, which may reflect a read error. DNA for the CDR3: TGTGTCAGCAGCTTAGGGACAGGTCACATTCAGTACTTC. Amino acid sequence: CVSSLGTGHIQYF. The chain joins TRBV11-2 to TRBJ2-4; 8 bases are a match to TRBD1. CDR1 and CDR2 from the germline V gene are SGHAT and FQNNGV. This CDR3 has 13 amino acids. Looking up the rest from reference TRBV11-2 and TRBJ2-4 gives the full variable domain: EAGVAQSPRYKIIEKRQSVAFWCNPISGHATLYWYQQILGQGPKLLIQFQNNGVVDDSQLPKDRFSAERLKGVDSTLKIQPAKLEDSAVYLCVSSLGTGHIQYFGAGTRLSVL.

This clonotype was recorded a few times. This chain joins TRBV7-6 and TRBJ1-4; maybe TRBD1 (6 bases). CDR3 length equals 17 residues. Trimming took off 7 bases at V and 0 bases at J, with 18 bases between the two ends. Germline loops: CDR1 SGHVS, CDR2 FNYEAQ. The CDR3 spells CASIPPGQPTTNEKLFF. CDR3 bases: TGTGCCAGCATCCCTCCGGGACAACCTACAACTAATGAAAAACTGTTTTTT.

The table lists this clonotype with a few counts. This chain connects TRBV15 to TRBJ2-7, with 10 bases identical to TRBD2. This CDR3 comprises 15 residues. Germline CDR1 is LNHNV and CDR2 is YYDKDF (reference sequence). V lost 2 bases to trimming and J lost 2 bases; unmatched junction nucleotides: 3. CDR3 in amino acids: CATSRLAGAPYEQYF. As DNA, the CDR3 is TGTGCCACCAGCAGACTAGCGGGAGCCCCCTACGAGCAGTACTTC.

The J gene is TRBJ2-3, the V gene TRBV4-2; D possibly corresponds to TRBD2 (6 bases). Per germline, CDR1 LGHNA and CDR2 YNFKEQ. Deletions cut 2 bases from V and 0 bases from J, with 21 bases between. CDR3 size: 19 residues. The CDR3 region is CASSQPDYGVADSTDTQYF. In nucleotides, the CDR3 is TGTGCCAGCAGCCAACCTGATTACGGGGTAGCGGATAGCACAGATACGCAGTATTTT.

In this sample, this clonotype turned up a few times. V usage is TRBV29-1 and J usage is TRBJ1-1; 11 nucleotides match TRBD1. The CDR3 has 15 amino acids. V shed 4 bases and J 4 bases; nucleotides not matched to a gene: 8. Germline assignment: CDR1 SQVTM and CDR2 ANQGSEA. The CDR3 spells CSVVYVGTGGTEAFF. The CDR3 DNA reads as TGCAGCGTTGTCTATGTCGGGACAGGGGGCACTGAAGCTTTCTTT.

This clonotype has more than one count but fewer than ten. This chain connects TRBV6-2 or TRBV6-3 to TRBJ2-7, with TRBD1 matching 7 bases. Germline CDR1 is MNHEY and CDR2 is SVGEGT. The CDR3 length is 15 residues. V lost 6 bases to trimming and J lost 5 bases; unmatched junction nucleotides: 13. CDR3 coding DNA: TGTGCCAGCAGACTCCCTTTCGGGACAGCCCACGAGCAGTACTTC. Protein: CASRLPFGTAHEQYF.

This sequence joins TRBV27 and TRBJ1-4, with D tentatively TRBD1 (6 bases). V was cut by 4 bases and J by 0 bases, with 21 bases left in between. The germline V gene encodes CDR1 MNHEY and CDR2 SMNVEV (reference sequence). This CDR3 is built from 19 residues. The CDR3 region is CASSSGTRRNGATNEKLFF. In DNA form, the CDR3 reads TGTGCCAGCAGTTCCGGGACAAGGCGCAACGGGGCAACTAATGAAAAACTGTTTTTT.

The CDR3 DNA sequence: TGTGCCAGTAGTATGACAGCCCAAGAGACCCAGTACTTC. Its translation is CASSMTAQETQYF. The V gene is TRBV19, the J gene TRBJ2-5; tentative D call: TRBD1 (5 bases). The V end was cut by 3 bases, the J end by 1 base, with 6 bases between. The germline V gene has CDR1 LNHDA and CDR2 SQIVND (reference sequence). The CDR3 is made up of 13 amino acids.

The chain is built from TRBV7-2 and TRBJ2-1; 10 positions match TRBD2. Trimming at V came to 1 base and at J to 9 bases, leaving 6 bases not matched to a gene. CDR1 SGHTA and CDR2 FQGNSA come from the germline V gene. This CDR3 has 15 residues. As DNA, the CDR3 is TGTGCCAGCAGCTTAGAGTCTAGCGGGAGTGGTGAGCAGTTCTTC. Translated, it gives CASSLESSGSGEQFF.

This clonotype showed up just a few times. The chain carries TRBV27 and TRBJ2-5, with 7 bases lining up with TRBD2. The J call may not be correct, given that the DNA end is closer to TRBJ2-1. Germline values: CDR1 MNHEY, CDR2 SMNVEV (reference sequence). The length of the CDR3 is 15 residues. Here the CDR3 DNA reads TGTGCCAGCAGTTTTCGCGGGACTAAAGGGAATGAGCAGTTCTTC. Translating gives CASSFRGTKGNEQFF.

This clonotype was seen a few times. The rearrangement joins TRBV4-3 to TRBJ2-1, with 8 bases aligning to TRBD2. The CDR3 length is 15 residues. Germline CDR1 and CDR2: LGHNA and YSLEER. Trimming removed 4 bases from V and 4 bases from J; junction bases left unmatched: 6. In nucleotides, the CDR3 is TGCGCCAGCAGCCGCACTAGCGGAGTTTACAATGAGCAGTTCTTC. As protein: CASSRTSGVYNEQFF.

The gene calls are TRBV20-1 and TRBJ2-3; no clear D gene. The CDR3 totals 15 residues. The V and J ends lost 0 bases and 5 bases respectively, with 15 bases between them. CDR1 is DFQATT, CDR2 SNEGSKA, per germline (reference sequence). The CDR3, as DNA: TGCAGTGCTAGAGATCGAATCTCAACGGGAGATACGCAGTATTTT. Protein: CSARDRISTGDTQYF.

The table lists this clonotype with a few counts. This chain links TRBV4-3 with TRBJ2-2; the D gene is possibly TRBD1 (5 bases). The V end was cut by 0 bases, the J end by 7 bases, with 9 bases between. The CDR3 is 14 amino acids. Germline V gene lookup returns CDR1 LGHNA and CDR2 YSLEER. The CDR3 nucleotides are TGCGCCAGCAGCCAAGAACCAGGGTACGGGGAGCTGTTTTTT. As protein: CASSQEPGYGELFF.

This clonotype showed up just a few times. The V gene is TRBV20-1, the J gene TRBJ2-5, with D maybe TRBD2 (6 bases). The DNA end is a closer match to TRBJ2-1, so the J assignment may be wrong. This CDR3 spans 10 amino acids. CDR1 is DFQATT and CDR2 is SNEGSKA in the germline V gene (reference sequence). CDR3 loop: CSAEGREQFF. As DNA, the CDR3 is TGCAGTGCGGAGGGGCGGGAGCAGTTCTTC.

The J gene is TRBJ2-7, the V gene TRBV12-3 or TRBV12-4, with TRBD1 as a possible D gene (5 bases). The V end was cut by 7 bases, the J end by 11 bases, with 18 bases between. This CDR3 spans 12 amino acids. CDR3 nucleotide sequence: TGTGCCAGCACCACAGGTCAGACTTTAAAGTACTTC. Its translation: CASTTGQTLKYF.